The 14 T cell receptor beta chains below were found in one sample sequenced in a study of blood T cell repertoires in COVID-19. Assay: immunoSEQ multiplex PCR; the TCRdb copy retains only in-frame clones and omits some. This sample has about 150,000 clones; roughly 75% occur once, and the top ten carry 5% to 7%. The sequenced material came from PBMCs or T cells enriched from blood (not recorded which). The receptors here all came from a woman between 50 and 59 years old who had recovered from COVID-19.

This clone was detected a few times. This sequence joins TRBV19 and TRBJ1-2; tentative D call: TRBD1 (5 bases). The length of the CDR3 is 14 residues. Germline CDR1 reads LNHDA; CDR2 reads SQIVND (reference sequence). The V end lost 4 bases, the J end lost 2 bases, and 11 bases lay between the germline ends. This chain's CDR3 is CASSTGTPNYGYTF. CDR3 nucleotides: TGTGCCAGTAGTACCGGGACTCCGAACTATGGCTACACCTTC.

This clone was seen a few times. V usage is TRBV25-1 and J usage is TRBJ2-7; D might be TRBD2 (6 bases). V was shortened by 0 bases and J by 0 bases, with 12 bases between the two germline ends. The germline V gene encodes CDR1 MGHDK and CDR2 SYGVNS. The CDR3 has 16 residues. The CDR3 bases are TGTGCCAGCAGTGAATATAGTACGGGGGTCTCCTACGAGCAGTACTTC. It is translated as CASSEYSTGVSYEQYF.

The rearrangement uses TRBV10-3 and TRBJ1-1; D not resolved. Trimming pared 0 bases from V and 5 bases from J, leaving 7 bases between. The length of the CDR3 is 13 residues. Germline V gene lookup returns CDR1 ENHRY and CDR2 SYGVKD. The CDR3 spells CAISESEGTEAFF. CDR3 coding DNA: TGTGCCATCAGTGAGTCTGAGGGAACTGAAGCTTTCTTT.

This chain connects TRBV19 to TRBJ1-2, with 8 bases fitting TRBD1. The CDR3 loop spans 16 amino acids. Germline-derived CDR1 and CDR2 are LNHDA and SQIVND (reference sequence). Trimming cost V 0 bases and J 1 base; bases outside gene matches: 4. CDR3 nucleotide sequence: TGTGCCAGTAGTATAGATCGACAGGGGAATAACTATGGCTACACCTTC. The encoded protein is CASSIDRQGNNYGYTF.

This chain links TRBV5-5 with TRBJ2-1, with a tentative D call TRBD2 (7 bases). Looked up from germline, CDR1 is SGHKS and CDR2 is YYEKEE (reference sequence). The CDR3 is 16 amino acids. The V gene lost 4 bases and the J gene lost 4 bases, with 18 bases spanning the gap. CDR3 nucleotides: TGTGCCAGCAGCCCCCGCGGGGCGGGGGCTTACAATGAGCAGTTCTTC. As protein: CASSPRGAGAYNEQFF.

This chain uses TRBV7-3 with TRBJ1-1; a weak D match, TRBD1 (5 bases). This CDR3 spans 14 amino acids. Germline CDR1 reads SGHTA; CDR2 reads FQGTGA. Trimming removed 1 base at V and 4 bases at J, with 10 bases between. The CDR3 sequence is CASSLSSDSTEAFF. DNA for the CDR3: TGTGCCAGCAGCTTAAGCAGTGACAGCACTGAAGCTTTCTTT.

The sample holds many counts of this clone. The genes are TRBV19 and TRBJ1-2, with 9 bases lining up with TRBD1. CDR3 length equals 14 residues. The junction had 7 bases not matched to a gene; V was cut back by 3 bases and J by 8 bases. Germline lookup yields CDR1 LNHDA and CDR2 SQIVND (reference sequence). CDR3 loop: CASSMGQGYDGYTF. CDR3 in DNA: TGTGCCAGTAGTATGGGACAGGGATATGACGGCTACACCTTC.

This clone occurred a few times. The V gene is TRBV19, the J gene TRBJ1-2; D gene ambiguous. V lost 5 bases and J lost 0, with 10 bases in between. The germline gives CDR1 LNHDA, CDR2 SQIVND (reference sequence). This CDR3 contains 14 residues. CDR3 DNA: TGTGCCAGTAGTCCCGTGGGAGCTAACTATGGCTACACCTTC. This translates into CASSPVGANYGYTF.

The V and J genes are TRBV9 and TRBJ1-5; 11 nucleotides line up with TRBD1. Germline V CDR1 and CDR2: SGDLS, YYNGEE. The CDR3 length is 15 residues. J gave up 5 bases and V 3 bases, and 4 bases lay outside the gene matches. The DNA for the CDR3 is TGTGCCAGCAGCGCCGGGACAGGGGGATATCAGCCCCAGCATTTT. Its protein product is CASSAGTGGYQPQHF.

The chain employs TRBV12-5 and TRBJ2-1, with TRBD2 identical over 7 bases. This CDR3 comprises 12 residues. Trimming cost V 7 bases and J 13 bases; bases outside gene matches: 10. Germline CDR1 and CDR2: LGHNT and FRNRAP. The chain's CDR3 is CASASGGLVQFF. CDR3 bases: TGTGCTAGTGCCTCGGGGGGATTAGTCCAGTTCTTC.

This chain connects TRBV10-3 to TRBJ1-3; TRBD1 is a possible D gene (6 bases). The CDR3 spans 14 residues. Germline V gene data show CDR1 as ENHRY and CDR2 as SYGVKD. V lost 6 bases to trimming and J lost 4 bases, with 13 bases between them. In DNA, the CDR3 is TGTGCCATCAGAGCAGGGGCCGGGGGAAACACCATATATTTT. Translating it yields CAIRAGAGGNTIYF.

This chain uses TRBV6-1 with TRBJ2-7, with 7 bases identical to TRBD1. The length of the CDR3 is 15 residues. Unmatched junction bases numbered 5, after V lost 3 bases and J lost 0 bases. Germline V CDR1 and CDR2: MNHNS, SASEGT. CDR3 residues: CASSDWGTASYEQYF. CDR3 sequence (DNA): TGTGCCAGCAGTGATTGGGGGACAGCCTCCTACGAGCAGTACTTC.

CDR3 nucleotides: TGTGCCAGCAGTTTCAGTGGTAGCGGTAACTATGGCTACACCTTC. Residues: CASSFSGSGNYGYTF. The V gene is TRBV28, the J gene TRBJ1-2, with D unclear. The CDR3 extends over 15 amino acids. Germline V gene lookup returns CDR1 MDHEN and CDR2 SYDVKM. Between the trimmed V and J ends, which lost 3 bases and 1 base, there was a span of 12 bases.

The V call is TRBV27, the J call TRBJ1-4; a weak D match, TRBD1 (6 bases). The germline CDR1 and CDR2 sequences are MNHEY and SMNVEV (reference sequence). V was clipped by 5 bases and J by 11 bases, with 21 bases between them. This CDR3 has 15 residues. For the CDR3, the DNA is TGTGCCAGCAGTACCCGATCCGGGACAAGGCATAAACTGTTTTTT. As protein: CASSTRSGTRHKLFF.